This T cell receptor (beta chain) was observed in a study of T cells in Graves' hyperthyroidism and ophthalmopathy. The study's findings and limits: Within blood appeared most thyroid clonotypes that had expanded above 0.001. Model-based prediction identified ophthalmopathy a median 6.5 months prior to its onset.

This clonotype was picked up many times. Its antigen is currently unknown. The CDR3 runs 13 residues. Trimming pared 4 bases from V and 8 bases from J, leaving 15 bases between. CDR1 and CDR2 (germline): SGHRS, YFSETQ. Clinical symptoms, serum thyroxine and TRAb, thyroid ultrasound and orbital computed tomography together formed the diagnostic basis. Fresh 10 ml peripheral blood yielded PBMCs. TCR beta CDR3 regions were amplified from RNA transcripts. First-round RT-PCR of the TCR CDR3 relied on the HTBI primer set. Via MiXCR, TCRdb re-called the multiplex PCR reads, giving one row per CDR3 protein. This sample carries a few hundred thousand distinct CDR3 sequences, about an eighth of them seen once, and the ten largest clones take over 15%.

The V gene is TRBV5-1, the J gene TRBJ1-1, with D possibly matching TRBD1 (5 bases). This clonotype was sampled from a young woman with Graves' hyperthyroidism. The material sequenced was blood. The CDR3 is CASSGDSGIEAFF. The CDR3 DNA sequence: TGCGCCAGCAGCGGGGACTCCGGTATAGAAGCTTTCTTT.